Below, 31 T cell receptor beta chains from the same sample are listed, as sequenced in a study of blood T cell repertoires in COVID-19. Produced via immunoSEQ multiplex PCR; TCRdb's table is partial and in-frame only. The sample carries hundreds of thousands of clones, almost 85% recorded once. Sequenced: peripheral blood. The receptors come from a man in his fifties or sixties with active or convalescent COVID-19.

V usage is TRBV7-9 and J usage is TRBJ2-2; 14 nucleotides align to TRBD2. Germline lookup yields CDR1 SEHNR and CDR2 FQNEAQ (reference sequence). The CDR3 totals 18 residues. Unmatched junction bases numbered 9, after V lost 4 bases and J lost 5 bases. CDR3 nucleotide sequence: TGTGCCAGCAGCTCACCGGGACTAGCGGGAGTCGGTACCGGGGAGCTGTTTTTT. It specifies CASSSPGLAGVGTGELFF.

The chain joins TRBV7-9 to TRBJ1-1, with TRBD1 identical over 9 bases. Trimming cost V 3 bases and J 4 bases; bases outside gene matches: 6. Germline-derived CDR1 and CDR2 are SEHNR and FQNEAQ (reference sequence). The CDR3 is made up of 15 amino acids. The CDR3 DNA reads as TGTGCCAGCAGCTTCGATCTGACAGGGGGCACTGAAGCTTTCTTT. Amino acids: CASSFDLTGGTEAFF. Together with reference TRBV7-9 and TRBJ1-1, the CDR3 gives the full variable domain: DTGVSQNPRHKITKRGQNVTFRCDPISEHNRLYWYRQTLGQGPEFLTYFQNEAQLEKSRLLSDRFSAERPKGSFSTLEIQRTEQGDSAMYLCASSFDLTGGTEAFFGQGTRLTVV.

The chain couples TRBV3-1 (or the pseudogene TRBV3-2) to TRBJ1-2; perhaps TRBD1 as D (5 bases). V was trimmed by 1 base and J by 8 bases, leaving 14 bases between them. Germline CDR1 and CDR2: LGHDT and YNNKEL (reference sequence). The CDR3 consists of 14 residues. CDR3 loop: CASSQGPSGYGYTF. The CDR3 coding sequence is TGTGCCAGCAGCCAAGGGCCTTCAGGGTACGGCTACACCTTC.

This sequence joins TRBV30 and TRBJ1-1; tentative D call: TRBD1 (5 bases). Germline V gives CDR1 GTSNPN, CDR2 SVGIG (reference sequence). The CDR3 has 16 residues. V was cut by 2 bases and J by 11 bases, with 27 bases left in between. The CDR3: CAWSPNLGRVLQGAFF. As DNA, the CDR3 is TGTGCCTGGAGTCCCAATTTAGGCAGGGTACTTCAAGGGGCTTTCTTT. Variable domain in full (rest from reference TRBV30 and TRBJ1-1): SQTIHQWPATLVQPVGSPLSLECTVEGTSNPNLYWYRQAAGRGLQLLFYSVGIGQISSEVPQNLSASRPQDRQFILSSKKLLLSDSGFYLCAWSPNLGRVLQGAFFGQGTRLTVV.

The V and J genes are TRBV6-2 or TRBV6-3 and TRBJ2-3, with a weak D call TRBD2 (5 bases). V was clipped by 4 bases and J by 4 bases, with 15 bases between them. CDR3 length: 15 amino acids. Germline loops: CDR1 MNHEY, CDR2 SVGEGT. The CDR3 DNA reads TGTGCCAGCAGTTTCGGAGGAATTCAGGCAGATACGCAGTATTTT. Amino acids: CASSFGGIQADTQYF.

The CDR3, as DNA: TGTGCCAGCAGTTCAGCTAGCTCCTATAATTCACCCCTCCACTTT. Protein: CASSSASSYNSPLHF. The chain has TRBV27 and TRBJ1-6; no firm D call. Looked up from germline, CDR1 is MNHEY and CDR2 is SMNVEV (reference sequence). The CDR3 length is 15 residues. Trimming took 4 bases from V and 0 from J, leaving 7 bases between them.

This clone appeared a single time. The chain links TRBV20-1 to TRBJ1-1; 9 positions agree with TRBD1. With V trimmed by 5 bases and J by 8 bases, 3 bases remained unmatched. This CDR3 spans 11 amino acids. Germline lookup yields CDR1 DFQATT and CDR2 SNEGSKA (reference sequence). CDR3 region: CSAPDRGEAFF. In DNA, the CDR3 is TGCAGTGCTCCGGACAGGGGAGAAGCTTTCTTT.

The CDR3 nucleotides are TGTGCCAGCAGCCAAGATGGGACAGCCTATGGCTACACCTTC. This sequence encodes CASSQDGTAYGYTF. The V call is TRBV5-6, the J call TRBJ1-2, with 7 bases lining up with TRBD1. This CDR3 region has 14 residues. The V and J ends lost 4 bases and 4 bases, in that order; junction bases with no gene match: 7. Germline V CDR1 and CDR2: SGHDT, YYEEEE.

The J gene is TRBJ2-3, the V gene TRBV7-3; possibly TRBD2 for D (5 bases). CDR1 and CDR2 from the germline V gene are SGHTA and FQGTGA. The CDR3 totals 13 residues. V lost 3 bases, J lost 9 bases, and 13 bases lay in between. The CDR3 loop is CASSFSAGQTQYF. In nucleotides, the CDR3 is TGTGCCAGCAGCTTCTCCGCGGGCCAAACGCAGTATTTT.

The gene calls are TRBV21-1 and TRBJ1-5. TRBV21-1 is reported as a pseudogene. The length of the CDR3 is 16 residues. This chain's CDR3 is CASSNPPAGIHQPQHF. The CDR3 bases are TGTGCCAGCAGCAACCCCCCGGCCGGGATCCATCAGCCCCAGCATTTT.

This clone was detected only once. This chain links TRBV5-8 with TRBJ2-1; 11 bases match TRBD2. The V segment lost 4 bases and the J segment 3 bases; nucleotides outside the gene matches: 6. Germline assignment: CDR1 SGHTS and CDR2 YDEGEE. The CDR3 is 16 amino acids. CDR3: CASSLGTSGGYNEQFF. CDR3 DNA: TGTGCCAGCAGCCTGGGAACTAGCGGGGGCTACAATGAGCAGTTCTTC.

In regard to this clone: The same CDR3 can be traced to other DNA sequences in this sample. This chain links TRBV7-3 with TRBJ2-3; weak D call: TRBD2 (6 bases). This CDR3 spans 14 amino acids. V lost 5 bases, J lost 0 bases, and 9 bases lay in between. Germline V lookup: CDR1 SGHTA, CDR2 FQGTGA. The CDR3 DNA is TGTGCCAGCAGCCCAGGGACTAGCACAGATACGCAGTATTTT. It is translated as CASSPGTSTDTQYF.

The rearrangement uses TRBV6-5 and TRBJ1-4; TRBD1 matches 7 bases. Looked up from germline, CDR1 is MNHEY and CDR2 is SVGAGI. This CDR3 has 15 amino acids. V lost 8 bases to trimming and J lost 6 bases; unmatched junction nucleotides: 12. This CDR3 reads CASGRGVRGYEKLFF. CDR3 bases: TGTGCCAGCGGAAGGGGGGTCAGGGGGTATGAAAAACTGTTTTTT.

This clone showed up just once. The chain couples TRBV5-6 to TRBJ2-7; 9 nucleotides match TRBD2. V gave up 7 bases and J gave up 7 bases; unmatched junction bases: 15. Germline V gives CDR1 SGHDT, CDR2 YYEEEE. CDR3 length: 15 residues. CDR3: CASRRLIAGADEQYF. The DNA of the CDR3 is TGTGCCAGCCGAAGATTAATAGCGGGAGCAGATGAGCAGTACTTC.

This chain connects TRBV2 to TRBJ1-6; D ambiguous. Trimming left V 0 bases short and J 10 bases short, with 4 bases between. In germline, CDR1 is SNHLY, CDR2 FYNNEI. CDR3 length: 12 amino acids. CDR3 sequence reads: CASSEAKSPLHF. The CDR3 DNA is TGTGCCAGCAGTGAAGCTAAATCACCCCTCCACTTT.

The V gene is TRBV6-4, the J gene TRBJ2-5; D uncertain. CDR1 and CDR2 (germline): MRHNA, SNTAGT. This CDR3 is built from 14 residues. Between the trimmed V and J ends, which lost 1 base and 4 bases, there was a span of 10 bases. The DNA for the CDR3 is TGTGCCAGCAGTGACTGCAGCGTAATAGAGACCCAGTACTTC. Its protein is CASSDCSVIETQYF.

This chain uses TRBV6-6 with TRBJ1-2; TRBD1 agrees at 12 bases. Germline V gene lookup returns CDR1 MNHNY and CDR2 SVGAGI (reference sequence). CDR3 length: 14 amino acids. V lost 0 bases and J lost 11; bases outside the gene matches: 4. The CDR3 DNA sequence: TGTGCCAGCAGTTACTCGGGACAGGGGGCCGGTTACACCTTC. It yields the protein CASSYSGQGAGYTF.

The CDR3 spells CASSLDGDGNTIYF. CDR3 sequence (DNA): TGTGCCAGCAGCTTAGACGGGGATGGAAACACCATATATTTT. The V gene is TRBV7-9, the J gene TRBJ1-3, with no clear D. The ends were cut back, 1 base at V and 3 bases at J, with 7 bases in the middle. The CDR3 has 14 residues. CDR1 is SEHNR and CDR2 is FQNEAQ in the germline V gene (reference sequence).

This sequence joins TRBV5-1 and TRBJ2-1, with 8 bases that match TRBD2. The CDR3 covers 16 residues. Per the germline V gene, CDR1 is SGHRS and CDR2 is YFSETQ. Unmatched junction bases numbered 14, after V lost 3 bases and J lost 9 bases. CDR3: CASSYGGAAPGGEQFF. The CDR3 DNA reads as TGCGCCAGCAGCTACGGGGGGGCAGCCCCCGGGGGTGAGCAGTTCTTC.

The J gene is TRBJ1-5, the V gene TRBV5-4, with D possibly being TRBD1 (5 bases). Germline lookup yields CDR1 SGHNT and CDR2 YYREEE (reference sequence). This CDR3 region has 14 residues. The V end was cut by 7 bases, the J end by 1 base, with 12 bases between. CDR3 loop: CASSRSGSNQPQHF. The CDR3 DNA sequence: TGTGCCAGCTCCCGTTCAGGGAGCAATCAGCCCCAGCATTTT.

This chain links TRBV10-3 with TRBJ2-7; 10 bases are shared with TRBD2. The CDR3 length is 14 residues. Germline CDR1 reads ENHRY; CDR2 reads SYGVKD. V shed 4 bases and J 2 bases; nucleotides not matched to a gene: 2. This chain's CDR3 is CAISGTSGTYEQYF. CDR3 in DNA: TGTGCCATCAGTGGGACTAGCGGTACCTACGAGCAGTACTTC.

The chain carries TRBV5-1 and TRBJ2-6, with D perhaps TRBD2 (6 bases). CDR3 size: 17 residues. V lost 3 bases, J lost 0 bases, and 13 bases lay in between. Germline values: CDR1 SGHRS, CDR2 YFSETQ. CDR3 nucleotide sequence: TGCGCCAGCAGCTCGGGGGTCTTCCGCTCTGGGGCCAACGTCCTGACTTTC. Protein product: CASSSGVFRSGANVLTF.

The chain uses TRBV5-1 and TRBJ1-3; no clear D. Deletions cut 0 bases from V and 4 bases from J, with 14 bases between. There are 16 residues in the CDR3. CDR1 and CDR2 from the germline V gene are SGHRS and YFSETQ. CDR3 sequence: CASSLGVRGDGNTIYF. CDR3 in DNA: TGCGCCAGCAGCTTGGGGGTTCGGGGTGACGGAAACACCATATATTTT.

This chain uses TRBV12-1 with TRBJ2-7; TRBD2 is taken as the D call from the table, unchecked against the DNA. TRBV12-1 is an annotated pseudogene. This CDR3 has 14 residues. The chain's CDR3 is CASSSRERSYEQYF. The CDR3 coding sequence is TGTGCCAGCAGCTCGAGGGAACGCTCCTACGAGCAGTACTTC.

The rearrangement uses TRBV27 and TRBJ2-3; 10 bases line up with TRBD1. Germline V lookup: CDR1 MNHEY, CDR2 SMNVEV (reference sequence). The CDR3 extends over 15 amino acids. V shed 10 bases, J shed 3 bases, and the junction held 10 bases outside the gene matches. The CDR3 DNA is TGTGCCACCCGGGACAGGGGTATCGGAACAGATACGCAGTATTTT. The encoded protein is CATRDRGIGTDTQYF.

This rearrangement joins TRBV3-1 (or the pseudogene TRBV3-2) to TRBJ1-2; D might be TRBD1 (5 bases). Germline CDR1 and CDR2: LGHDT and YNNKEL (reference sequence). The CDR3 loop spans 14 amino acids. V was pared by 4 bases and J by 8 bases, with 17 bases between. CDR3 nucleotides: TGTGCCAGCAGCCCCTTGGGAGGGGAAGGCGGCTACACCTTC. This encodes CASSPLGGEGGYTF.

The chain carries TRBV27 and TRBJ1-5; D is ambiguous. Germline assignment: CDR1 MNHEY and CDR2 SMNVEV (reference sequence). The V gene lost 6 bases and the J gene lost 1 base, with 7 bases spanning the gap. The CDR3 spans 13 residues. CDR3 region: CASSPQSNQPQHF. In DNA form, the CDR3 reads TGTGCCAGCAGCCCACAGAGCAATCAGCCCCAGCATTTT.

The chain joins TRBV19 to TRBJ1-5; 9 bases are shared with TRBD1. The V gene's germline CDR1 is LNHDA and CDR2 SQIVND (reference sequence). Losses at the gene ends were 4 bases for V and 4 bases for J; bases not matched to a gene: 17. The length of the CDR3 is 19 residues. This CDR3 is CASSSAGTGRGFGNQPQHF. The CDR3, as DNA: TGTGCCAGTAGTAGCGCCGGGACAGGGAGAGGGTTTGGGAATCAGCCCCAGCATTTT.

The chain combines TRBV19 with TRBJ1-1; D is ambiguous. CDR3 length: 14 amino acids. With 5 bases removed from V and 0 bases from J, the gap between germline ends came to 10 bases. The germline V gene has CDR1 LNHDA and CDR2 SQIVND (reference sequence). The CDR3 sequence is CASSGRNMNTEAFF. DNA of the CDR3: TGTGCCAGTAGTGGGCGCAACATGAACACTGAAGCTTTCTTT.

The chain combines TRBV7-2 with TRBJ1-1; D remains unclear. Trimming cost V 1 base and J 7 bases, with 10 bases left between them. This CDR3 has 13 amino acids. Germline CDR1 reads SGHTA; CDR2 reads FQGNSA. The CDR3 here is CASSLVAGSEAFF. The CDR3 nucleotides read TGTGCCAGCAGCTTAGTTGCAGGAAGTGAAGCTTTCTTT.

This CDR3 is CASSRARRRTDTQYF. The CDR3 nucleotides read TGTGCCAGCAGCCGAGCCCGGAGGCGTACAGATACGCAGTATTTT. The chain combines TRBV11-1 with TRBJ2-3; a possible D gene is TRBD2 (5 bases). CDR1 and CDR2 (germline): SGHAT, FQDESV (reference sequence). The V gene lost 5 bases and the J gene lost 3 bases, with 15 bases spanning the gap. This CDR3 is built from 15 residues.